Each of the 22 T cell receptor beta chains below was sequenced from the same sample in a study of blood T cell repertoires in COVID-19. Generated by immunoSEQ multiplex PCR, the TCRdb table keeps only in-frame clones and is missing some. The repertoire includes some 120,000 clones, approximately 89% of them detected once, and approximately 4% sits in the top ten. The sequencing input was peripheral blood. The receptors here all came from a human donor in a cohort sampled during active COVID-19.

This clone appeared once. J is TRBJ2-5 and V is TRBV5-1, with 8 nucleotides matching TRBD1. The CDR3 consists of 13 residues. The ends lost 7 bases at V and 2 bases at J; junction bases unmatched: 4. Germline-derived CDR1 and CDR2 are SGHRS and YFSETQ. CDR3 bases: TGCGCCAGCCAGAGACAGGGGCAAGAGACCCAGTACTTC. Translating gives CASQRQGQETQYF. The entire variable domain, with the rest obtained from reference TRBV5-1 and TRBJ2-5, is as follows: KAGVTQTPRYLIKTRGQQVTLSCSPISGHRSVSWYQQTPGQGLQFLFEYFSETQRNKGNFPGRFSGRQFSNSRSEMNVSTLELGDSALYLCASQRQGQETQYFGPGTRLLVL.

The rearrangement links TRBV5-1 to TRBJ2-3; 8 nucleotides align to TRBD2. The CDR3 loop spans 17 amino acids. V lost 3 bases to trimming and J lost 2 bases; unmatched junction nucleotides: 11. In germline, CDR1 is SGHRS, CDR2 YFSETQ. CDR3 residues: CASSWARAGAPTDTQYF. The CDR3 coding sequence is TGCGCCAGCAGCTGGGCTCGAGCGGGGGCCCCCACAGATACGCAGTATTTT.

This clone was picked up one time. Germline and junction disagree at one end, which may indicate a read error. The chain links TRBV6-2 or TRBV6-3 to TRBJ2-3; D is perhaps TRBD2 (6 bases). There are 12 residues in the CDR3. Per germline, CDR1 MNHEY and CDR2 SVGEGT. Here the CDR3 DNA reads TGTGCCAGCAGTTACTCGGGGACTTCAAGGGATTTT. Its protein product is CASSYSGTSRDF.

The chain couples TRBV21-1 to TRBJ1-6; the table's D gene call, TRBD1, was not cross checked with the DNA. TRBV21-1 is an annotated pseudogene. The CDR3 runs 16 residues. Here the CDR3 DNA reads TGTGCCAGCAGCGACACCCTCATCTCCTATAATTCACCCCTCCACTTT. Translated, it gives CASSDTLISYNSPLHF.

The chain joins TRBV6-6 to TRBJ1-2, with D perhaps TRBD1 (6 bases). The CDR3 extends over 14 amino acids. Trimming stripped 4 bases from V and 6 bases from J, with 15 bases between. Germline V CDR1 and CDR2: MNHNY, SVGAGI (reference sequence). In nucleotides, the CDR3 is TGTGCCAGCAGTTTCCCCTTGGACAGCGATGGCTACACCTTC. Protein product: CASSFPLDSDGYTF.

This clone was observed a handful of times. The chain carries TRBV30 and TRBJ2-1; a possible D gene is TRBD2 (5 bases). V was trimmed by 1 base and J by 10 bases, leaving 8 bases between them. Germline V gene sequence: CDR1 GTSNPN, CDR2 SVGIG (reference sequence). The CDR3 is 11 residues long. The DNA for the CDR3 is TGTGCCTGGAGTGCCCGGAGGGAGCAGTTCTTC. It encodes CAWSARREQFF.

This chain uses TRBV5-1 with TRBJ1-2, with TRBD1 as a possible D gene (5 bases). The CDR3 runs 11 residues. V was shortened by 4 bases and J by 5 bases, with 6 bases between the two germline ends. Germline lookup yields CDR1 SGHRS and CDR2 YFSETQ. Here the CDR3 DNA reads TGCGCCAGCAGCCCAGGGTATGGCTACACCTTC. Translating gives CASSPGYGYTF.

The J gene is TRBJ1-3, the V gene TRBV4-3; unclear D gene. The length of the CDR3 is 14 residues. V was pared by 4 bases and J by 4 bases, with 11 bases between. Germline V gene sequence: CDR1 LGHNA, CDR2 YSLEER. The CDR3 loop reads CASSPGVLGNTIYF. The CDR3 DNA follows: TGCGCCAGCAGCCCGGGAGTTTTAGGAAACACCATATATTTT.

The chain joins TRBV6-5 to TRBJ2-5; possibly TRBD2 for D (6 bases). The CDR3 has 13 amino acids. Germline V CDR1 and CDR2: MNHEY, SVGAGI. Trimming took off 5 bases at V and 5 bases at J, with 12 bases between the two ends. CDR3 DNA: TGTGCCAGCAGTCAACTAGCTCGGGAGACCCAGTACTTC. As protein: CASSQLARETQYF.

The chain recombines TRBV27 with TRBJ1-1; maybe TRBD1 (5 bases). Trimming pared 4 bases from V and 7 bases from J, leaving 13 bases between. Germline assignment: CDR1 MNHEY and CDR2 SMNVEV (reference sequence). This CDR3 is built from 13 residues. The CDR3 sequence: CASSSKGGGEAFF. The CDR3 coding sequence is TGTGCCAGCAGTTCAAAAGGCGGGGGTGAAGCTTTCTTT.

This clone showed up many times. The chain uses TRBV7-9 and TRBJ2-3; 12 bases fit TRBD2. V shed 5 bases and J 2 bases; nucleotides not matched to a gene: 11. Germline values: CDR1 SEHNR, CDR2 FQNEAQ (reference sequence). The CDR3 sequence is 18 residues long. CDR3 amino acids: CASSIPETSGGLTDTQYF. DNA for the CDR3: TGTGCCAGCAGCATACCCGAGACTAGCGGGGGACTCACAGATACGCAGTATTTT.

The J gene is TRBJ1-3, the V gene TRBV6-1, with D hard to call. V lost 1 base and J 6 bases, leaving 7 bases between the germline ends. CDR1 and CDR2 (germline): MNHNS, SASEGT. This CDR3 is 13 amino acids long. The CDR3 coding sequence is TGTGCCAGCAGTGAAGGAACAGCAAACACCATATATTTT. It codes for CASSEGTANTIYF.

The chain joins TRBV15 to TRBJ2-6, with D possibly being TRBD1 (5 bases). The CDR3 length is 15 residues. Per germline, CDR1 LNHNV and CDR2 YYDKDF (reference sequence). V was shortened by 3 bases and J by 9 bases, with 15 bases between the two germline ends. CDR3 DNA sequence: TGTGCCACCAGCAGTAGAGACAGATTGGTCAACGTCCTGACTTTC. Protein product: CATSSRDRLVNVLTF.

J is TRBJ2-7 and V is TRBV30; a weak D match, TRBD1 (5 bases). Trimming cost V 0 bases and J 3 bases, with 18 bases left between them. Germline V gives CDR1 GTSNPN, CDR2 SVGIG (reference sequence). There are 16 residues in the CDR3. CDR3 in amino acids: CAWSVRGRVYDYEQYF. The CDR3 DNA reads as TGTGCCTGGAGTGTAAGAGGCAGGGTCTACGACTACGAGCAGTACTTC.

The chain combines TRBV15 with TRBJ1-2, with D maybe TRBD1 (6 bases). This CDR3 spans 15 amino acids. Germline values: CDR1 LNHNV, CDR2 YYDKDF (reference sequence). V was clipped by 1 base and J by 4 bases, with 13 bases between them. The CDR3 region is CATSRGTADLYGYTF. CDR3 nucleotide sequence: TGTGCCACCAGCAGAGGGACAGCCGACCTCTATGGCTACACCTTC.

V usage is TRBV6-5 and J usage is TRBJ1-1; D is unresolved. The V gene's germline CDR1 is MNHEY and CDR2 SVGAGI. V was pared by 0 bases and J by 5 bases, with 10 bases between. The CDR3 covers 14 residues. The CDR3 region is CASSYSPPSTEAFF. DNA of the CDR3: TGTGCCAGCAGTTACTCCCCCCCGTCGACTGAAGCTTTCTTT.

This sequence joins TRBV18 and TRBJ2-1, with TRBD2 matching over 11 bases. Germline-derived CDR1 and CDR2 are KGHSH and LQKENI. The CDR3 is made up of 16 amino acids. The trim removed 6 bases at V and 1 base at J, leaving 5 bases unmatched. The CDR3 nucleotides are TGTGCCAGCTCTCCCCTAGCGGGAGGTTCCTACAATGAGCAGTTCTTC. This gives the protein CASSPLAGGSYNEQFF.

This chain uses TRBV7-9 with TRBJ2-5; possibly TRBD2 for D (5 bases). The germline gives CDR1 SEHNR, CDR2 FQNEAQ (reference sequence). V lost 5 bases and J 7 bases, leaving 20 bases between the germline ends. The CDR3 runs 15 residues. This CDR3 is CASSPLITRWGTQYF. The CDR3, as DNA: TGTGCCAGCAGCCCCCTGATAACTAGGTGGGGGACCCAGTACTTC.

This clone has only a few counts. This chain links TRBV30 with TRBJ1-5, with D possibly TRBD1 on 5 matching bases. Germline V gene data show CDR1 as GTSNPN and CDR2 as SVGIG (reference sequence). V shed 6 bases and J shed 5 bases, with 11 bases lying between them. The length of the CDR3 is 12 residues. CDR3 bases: TGTGCCTGCAAATGGGGGGATCAGCCCCAGCATTTT. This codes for CACKWGDQPQHF.

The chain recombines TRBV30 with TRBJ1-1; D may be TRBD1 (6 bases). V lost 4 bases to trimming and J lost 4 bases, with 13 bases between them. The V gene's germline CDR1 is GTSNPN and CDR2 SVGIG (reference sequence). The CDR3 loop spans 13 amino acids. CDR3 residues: CAWNRQATTEAFF. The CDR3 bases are TGTGCCTGGAACCGACAGGCGACCACTGAAGCTTTCTTT.

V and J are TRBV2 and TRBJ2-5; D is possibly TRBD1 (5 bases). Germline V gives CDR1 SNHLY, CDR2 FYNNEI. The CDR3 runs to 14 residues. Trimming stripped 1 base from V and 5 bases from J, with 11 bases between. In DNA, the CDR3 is TGTGCCAGCAGTGAAGATCGGGCAGGGGAGACCCAGTACTTC. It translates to CASSEDRAGETQYF.

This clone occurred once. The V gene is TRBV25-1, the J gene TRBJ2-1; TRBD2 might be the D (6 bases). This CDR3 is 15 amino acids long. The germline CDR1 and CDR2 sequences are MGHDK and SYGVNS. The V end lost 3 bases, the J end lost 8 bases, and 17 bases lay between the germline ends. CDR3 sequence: CASSDGASVLDEQFF. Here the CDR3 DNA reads TGTGCCAGCAGTGATGGGGCTAGCGTGTTGGATGAGCAGTTCTTC. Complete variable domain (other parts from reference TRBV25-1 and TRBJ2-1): EADIYQTPRYLVIGTGKKITLECSQTMGHDKMYWYQQDPGMELHLIHYSYGVNSTEKGDLSSESTVSRIRTEHFPLTLESARPSHTSQYLCASSDGASVLDEQFFGPGTRLTVL.